This TCR beta chain derives from a study of blood T cell repertoires in COVID-19. Study-level information: Collection of acute and convalescent COVID-19 samples took place in the United States, Italy and Spain.

As originally analysed: Quantification of nucleated cells was approximated via reference gene primer amplification. Produced via immunoSEQ multiplex PCR; TCRdb's table is partial and in-frame only. That table gives V, J and clone size, and the DNA gave D and trimming. The repertoire holds under 300,000 clones, 85% seen once, with approximately 12% in the top ten. V trimming: 1 base; J trimming: 0 bases; junction bases outside the gene matches: 5. CDR3 size: 17 residues. CDR1 SGHTA and CDR2 FQGNSA come from the germline V gene. This sequence originates from a human donor in a cohort sampled during active COVID-19. The sequencing sample was made of peripheral blood. The chain couples TRBV7-2 to TRBJ2-2; TRBD2 matches 7 bases. CDR3 residues: CASSLDVGGANTGELFF. DNA for the CDR3: TGTGCCAGCAGCTTAGATGTGGGAGGGGCGAACACCGGGGAGCTGTTTTTT.